The table lists the clone carrying this T cell receptor beta chain with a few counts. Its antigen is not known. This specimen belongs to a study of beta chain features in type 1 diabetes. The study's findings and limits: HLA influence on TCRB rearrangement stayed unresolved here. Cells with high TCR expression could be over-represented when cDNA is sequenced. There was a moderate but significant shortening of TCRB CDR3s in all four CD4+ subsets of Type 1 diabetes patients.

The CDR3 has 12 residues. Trimming cost V 3 bases and J 1 base, with 6 bases left between them. Germline V gene sequence: CDR1 SQVTM, CDR2 ANQGSEA. Every bit of the isolated RNA underwent reverse transcription, so sequencing read expressed TCRB transcripts. The protocol was immunoSEQ multiplex PCR, while the TCRdb copy is restricted to in-frame clones and leaves out a portion. The sample lists some 700,000 clones; roughly an eighth were seen once. The clonotype comes from a man in his late teens or twenties with type 1 diabetes. This sequence joins TRBV29-1 and TRBJ1-2, with D unresolved. The sequenced material came from naive CD4+ T cells from blood. The CDR3 DNA is TGCAGCGTTGAGAGCGATAACTATGGCTACACCTTC. Residues: CSVESDNYGYTF.